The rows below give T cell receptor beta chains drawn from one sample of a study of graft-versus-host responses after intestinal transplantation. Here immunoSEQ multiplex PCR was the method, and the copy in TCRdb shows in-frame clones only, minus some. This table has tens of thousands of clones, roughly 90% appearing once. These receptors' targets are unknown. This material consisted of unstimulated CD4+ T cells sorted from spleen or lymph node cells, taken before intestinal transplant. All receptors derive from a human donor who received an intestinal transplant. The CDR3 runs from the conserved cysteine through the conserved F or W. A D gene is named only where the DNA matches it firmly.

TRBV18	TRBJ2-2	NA	CASSPRRTANTGELFF
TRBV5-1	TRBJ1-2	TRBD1	CASSSTGAPNYGYTF
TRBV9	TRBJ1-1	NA	CASSRGNTEAFF
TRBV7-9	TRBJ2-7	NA	CASATQGTYEQYF
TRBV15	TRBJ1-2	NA	CATSRDQGIYGYTF
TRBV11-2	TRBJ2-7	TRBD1	CASSLGPGQGSYEQYF
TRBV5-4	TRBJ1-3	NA	CASSLSGGGTIYF
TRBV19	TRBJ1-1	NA	CASCREPEAFF
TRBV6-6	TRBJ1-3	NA	CASSPRTNRDGNTIYF
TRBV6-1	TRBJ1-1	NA	CASSEALVAYEAFF
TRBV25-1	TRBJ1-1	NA	CASSDRTGNTEAFF
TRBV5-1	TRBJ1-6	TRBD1	CASSLQPQGSYNSPLHF
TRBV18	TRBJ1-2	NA	CASSPWTANYGYTF
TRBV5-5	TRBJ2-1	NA	CASSLSTGPYNEQFF
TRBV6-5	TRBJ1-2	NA	CASKQRGGPGGYTF
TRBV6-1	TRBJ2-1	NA	CASSETWASYNEQFF